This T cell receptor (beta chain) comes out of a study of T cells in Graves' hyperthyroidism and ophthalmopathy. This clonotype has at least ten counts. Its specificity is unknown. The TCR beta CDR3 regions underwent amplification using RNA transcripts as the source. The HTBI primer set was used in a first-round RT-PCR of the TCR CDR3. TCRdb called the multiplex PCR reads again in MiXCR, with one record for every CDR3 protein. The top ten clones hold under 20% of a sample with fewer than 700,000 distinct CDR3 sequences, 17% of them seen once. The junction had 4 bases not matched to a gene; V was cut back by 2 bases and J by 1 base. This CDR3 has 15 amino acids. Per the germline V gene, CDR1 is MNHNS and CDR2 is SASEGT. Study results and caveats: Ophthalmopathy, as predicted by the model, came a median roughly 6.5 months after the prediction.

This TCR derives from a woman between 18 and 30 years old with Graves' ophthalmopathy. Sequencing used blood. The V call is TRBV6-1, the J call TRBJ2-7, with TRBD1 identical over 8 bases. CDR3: CASSESTGESYEQYF. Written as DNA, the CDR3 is TGTGCCAGCAGTGAATCGACAGGGGAATCCTACGAGCAGTACTTC.